The following is a T cell receptor (beta chain) sequence with its context. Its antigen is as yet unknown. Use of 60 Vbeta and 13 Jbeta primers characterized the PCR. The protocol was immunoSEQ multiplex PCR, while the TCRdb copy is restricted to in-frame clones and leaves out a portion. Of over 60,000 clones listed, 65% to 70% are singletons. The data stem from a study of cytomegalovirus exposure and HLA in healthy donors. General observations from the study: The availability of immune exposure information extended only to CMV serostatus. There were about 160 TCR beta chains listed as cytomegalovirus-associated.

Sample: PBMCs. This TCR was recovered from a male donor in good health and CMV-seropositive.

The CDR3 nucleotides are TGTGCCAGCAGCTTAGGGGCTAGCGGGCAAGAGACCCAGTACTTC. Amino acids: CASSLGASGQETQYF. The rearrangement uses TRBV5-4 and TRBJ2-5; TRBD2 agrees at 8 bases. V dropped 2 bases and J dropped 2; count of bases not matched to a gene: 5. The CDR3 totals 15 residues. Per germline, CDR1 SGHNT and CDR2 YYREEE (reference sequence).